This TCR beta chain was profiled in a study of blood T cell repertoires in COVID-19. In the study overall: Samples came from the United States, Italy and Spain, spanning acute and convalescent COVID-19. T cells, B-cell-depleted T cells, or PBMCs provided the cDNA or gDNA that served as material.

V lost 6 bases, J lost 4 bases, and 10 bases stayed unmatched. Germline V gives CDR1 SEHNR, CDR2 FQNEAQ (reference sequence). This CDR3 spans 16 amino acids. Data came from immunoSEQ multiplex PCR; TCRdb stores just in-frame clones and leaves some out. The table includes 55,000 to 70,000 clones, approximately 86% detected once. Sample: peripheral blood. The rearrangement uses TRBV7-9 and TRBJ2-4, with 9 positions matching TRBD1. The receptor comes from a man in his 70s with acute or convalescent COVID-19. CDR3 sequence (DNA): TGTGCCAGCAGTCGGGGCCTAGACAGGGGGAAAAACATTCAGTACTTC. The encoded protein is CASSRGLDRGKNIQYF.